Detailed here is one T cell receptor (beta chain). The target of this receptor is not known. Base qualities are not recorded, but no much larger clone differs from it by a single base. The record originates from a study of shared T cell receptors in the human thymus (dated by TCRdb to about 2021). Regarding the complete study: The study examined how self-reactive, shared T-cell receptor alpha chains are generated in the human thymus.

The CDR3 sequence holds 17 residues, the cysteine and phenylalanine included. The sequence is cut down to CDR3 DNA, 51 bases in frame from base 1. Trimming at the junction amounts to 0 bases on V and 0 bases on J, and the germline ends lie 12 bases apart. Taken from the germline V gene, the CDR1 and CDR2 loops are KGHSH and LQKENI. Receptors were amplified or captured by the immunoSEQ multiplex PCR assay. TCRdb took over this immuneACCESS table, retaining in-frame rearrangements with V and J assigned. Such tables are incomplete; in checked studies, under half of the missing clones stem from an unresolved V gene, and the remainder is unexplained. Across this sample there are some 720,000 clones, with 85% to 90% seen only once. The ten largest clones represent 0.008% to 0.011% of the sample. This sample also belongs to another study, concerning human thymus T cells. From the second report: In Finland, the donors were immunologically healthy infants who were having open corrective cardiac surgery for congenital heart defects. Thymus tissue was obtained as surgical resects removed during corrective cardiac surgery. Usage of V and J gene segments appeared to be biased in both the thymic and the peripheral blood repertoires. Highly overlapping thymic TCR repertoires among unrelated individuals were reported in the related research. TCR alpha and beta repertoires from roughly 8 infant thymus samples and a few related peripheral blood samples were characterized in the study. Donor ages ranging from roughly 6 to 244 days were recorded, and more than 5 male and two female infants were included in the cohort. After being mechanically released from the tissue, thymocytes were kept at -70 degrees C in pellets of 10-30 million cells. A QIAsymphony instrument was used to extract genomic DNA from frozen cell pellets. The immunoSEQ multiplex PCR assay was used to amplify the TCRB and TCRAD loci from a standardized quantity of quality-controlled genomic DNA. Amplicons spanned the V(D)J region at a length sufficient to cover the CDR3 and identify V and J genes. Through the commercial immunoSEQ service, the amplicons were sequenced on an Illumina platform. Corrections for primer bias and sequencing errors followed previously described methods, while TCRAD and TCRB definitions were based on the IMGT database. Analysis of the repertoires was done with immunoSEQ Analyzer 3.0 and VDJTools and included basic statistics, V/J segment usage, diversity estimates, rarefaction and pairwise overlap. Chao1, ChaoE, Efron-Thisted, Shannon and inverse Simpson indices were used to estimate diversity, which was also estimated on datasets down-sampled to the smallest sample. Repertoire overlap was determined by strict matching of CDR3 nucleotide sequence, V gene and J gene, and Jaccard-based multidimensional scaling clustering was applied. Thymus samples yielded on average roughly 790,000 unique TCRB clonotypes, compared with about 80,000 from blood samples.

This receptor was taken from a boy younger than two with a congenital heart defect. Donor details come from another sample of the same person, matched by shared clones. The V gene is TRBV18 and the J gene is TRBJ1-3; the D segment could be TRBD1, given 5 matching bases. Sequenced input: thymocytes. CDR3 region: CASSPPRGYFSGNTIYF. Here is the DNA: TGTGCCAGCTCACCACCTAGGGGCTACTTCTCTGGAAACACCATATATTTT.